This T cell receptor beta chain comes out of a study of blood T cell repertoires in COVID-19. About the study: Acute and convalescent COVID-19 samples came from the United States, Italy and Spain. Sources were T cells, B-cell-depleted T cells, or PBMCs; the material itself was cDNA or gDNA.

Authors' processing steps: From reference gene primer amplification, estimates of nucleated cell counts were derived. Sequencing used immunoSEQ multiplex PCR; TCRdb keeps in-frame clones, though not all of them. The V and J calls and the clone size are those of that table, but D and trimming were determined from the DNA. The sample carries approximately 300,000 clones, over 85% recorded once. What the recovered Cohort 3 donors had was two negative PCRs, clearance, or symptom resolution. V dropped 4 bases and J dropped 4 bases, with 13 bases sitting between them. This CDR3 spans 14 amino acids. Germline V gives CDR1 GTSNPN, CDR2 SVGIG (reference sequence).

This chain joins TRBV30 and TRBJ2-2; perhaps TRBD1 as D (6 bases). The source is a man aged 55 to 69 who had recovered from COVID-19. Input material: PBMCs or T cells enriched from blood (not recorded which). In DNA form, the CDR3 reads TGTGCCTGGAACATACAGGGTTCCACCGGGGAGCTGTTTTTT. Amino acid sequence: CAWNIQGSTGELFF.